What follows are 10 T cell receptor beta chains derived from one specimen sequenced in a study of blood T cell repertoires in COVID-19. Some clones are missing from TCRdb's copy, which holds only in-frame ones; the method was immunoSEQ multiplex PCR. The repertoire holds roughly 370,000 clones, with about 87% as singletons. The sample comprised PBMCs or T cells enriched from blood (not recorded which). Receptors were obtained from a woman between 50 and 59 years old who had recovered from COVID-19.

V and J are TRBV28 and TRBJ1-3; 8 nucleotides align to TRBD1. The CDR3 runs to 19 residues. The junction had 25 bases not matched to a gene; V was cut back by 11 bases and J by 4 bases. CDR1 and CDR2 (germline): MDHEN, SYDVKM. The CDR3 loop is CAASLVPSVGQGTGNTIYF. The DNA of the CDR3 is TGTGCCGCCTCCTTGGTCCCGTCGGTAGGACAGGGCACAGGAAACACCATATATTTT.

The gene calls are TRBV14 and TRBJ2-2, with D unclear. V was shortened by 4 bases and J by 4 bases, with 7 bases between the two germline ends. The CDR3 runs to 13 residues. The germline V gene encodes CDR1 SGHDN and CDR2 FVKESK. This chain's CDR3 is CASSPAGTGELFF. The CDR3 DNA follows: TGTGCCAGCAGCCCCGCCGGCACCGGGGAGCTGTTTTTT.

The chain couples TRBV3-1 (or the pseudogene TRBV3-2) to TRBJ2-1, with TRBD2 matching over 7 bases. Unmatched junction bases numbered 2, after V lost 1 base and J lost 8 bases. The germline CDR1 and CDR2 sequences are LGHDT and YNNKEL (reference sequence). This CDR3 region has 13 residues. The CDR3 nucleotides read TGTGCCAGCAGCCAAGCTAGCGGCCATGAGCAGTTCTTC. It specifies CASSQASGHEQFF.

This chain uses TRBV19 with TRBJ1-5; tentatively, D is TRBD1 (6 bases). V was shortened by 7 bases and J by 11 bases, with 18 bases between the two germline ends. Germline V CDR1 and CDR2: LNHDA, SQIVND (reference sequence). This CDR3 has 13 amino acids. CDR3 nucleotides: TGTGCCAGTACTACGGCAGGGGCTGGGTCCCAGCATTTT. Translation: CASTTAGAGSQHF. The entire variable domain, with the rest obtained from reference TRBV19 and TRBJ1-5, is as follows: DGGITQSPKYLFRKEGQNVTLSCEQNLNHDAMYWYRQDPGQGLRLIYYSQIVNDFQKGDIAEGYSVSREKKESFPLTVTSAQKNPTAFYLCASTTAGAGSQHFGDGTRLSIL.

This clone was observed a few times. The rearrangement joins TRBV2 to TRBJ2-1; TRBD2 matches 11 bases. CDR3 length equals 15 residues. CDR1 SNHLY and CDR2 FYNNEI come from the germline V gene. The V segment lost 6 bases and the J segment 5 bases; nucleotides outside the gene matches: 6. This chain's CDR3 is CASRPTSGGNNEQFF. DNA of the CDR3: TGTGCCAGCAGGCCTACTAGCGGGGGAAACAATGAGCAGTTCTTC.

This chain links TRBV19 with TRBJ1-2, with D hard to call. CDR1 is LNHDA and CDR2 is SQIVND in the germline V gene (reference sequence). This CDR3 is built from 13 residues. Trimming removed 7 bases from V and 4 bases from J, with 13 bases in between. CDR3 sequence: CASIPESSYGYTF. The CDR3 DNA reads TGTGCCAGTATCCCGGAGAGCTCCTATGGCTACACCTTC.

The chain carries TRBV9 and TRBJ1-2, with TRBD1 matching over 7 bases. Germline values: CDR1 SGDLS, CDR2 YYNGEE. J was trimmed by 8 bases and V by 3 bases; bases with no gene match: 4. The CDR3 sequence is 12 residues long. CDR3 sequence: CASSENRGGYTF. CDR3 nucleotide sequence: TGTGCCAGCAGCGAGAACAGGGGAGGCTACACCTTC.

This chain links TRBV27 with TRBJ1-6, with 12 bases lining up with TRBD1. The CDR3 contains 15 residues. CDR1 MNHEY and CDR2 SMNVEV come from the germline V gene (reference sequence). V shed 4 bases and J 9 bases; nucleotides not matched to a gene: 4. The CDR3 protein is CASSWGTGGGSPLHF. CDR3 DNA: TGTGCCAGCAGTTGGGGGACAGGGGGCGGTTCACCCCTCCACTTT.

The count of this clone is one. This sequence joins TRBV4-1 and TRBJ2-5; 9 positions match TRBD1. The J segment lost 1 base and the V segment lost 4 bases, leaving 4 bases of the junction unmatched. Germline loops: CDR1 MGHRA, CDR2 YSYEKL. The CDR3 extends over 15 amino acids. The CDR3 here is CASSRRGQGQETQYF. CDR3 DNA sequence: TGCGCCAGCAGCCGGAGGGGACAGGGCCAAGAGACCCAGTACTTC.

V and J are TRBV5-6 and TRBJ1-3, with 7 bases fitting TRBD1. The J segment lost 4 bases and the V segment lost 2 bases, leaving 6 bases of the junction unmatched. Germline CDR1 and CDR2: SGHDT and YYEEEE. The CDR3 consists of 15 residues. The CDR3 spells CASSFRTGGGNTIYF. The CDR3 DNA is TGTGCCAGCAGCTTTCGGACAGGCGGCGGAAACACCATATATTTT. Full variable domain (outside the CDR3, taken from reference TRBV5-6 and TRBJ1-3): DAGVTQSPTHLIKTRGQQVTLRCSPKSGHDTVSWYQQALGQGPQFIFQYYEEEERQRGNFPDRFSGHQFPNYSSELNVNALLLGDSALYLCASSFRTGGGNTIYFGEGSWLTVV.